This entry lists 18 T cell receptor beta chains sequenced from one sample in a study of cytomegalovirus exposure and HLA in healthy donors. The data were produced by immunoSEQ multiplex PCR, yet TCRdb's version contains in-frame clones alone and is incomplete. The data show tens of thousands of clones, about 93% seen once. The material sequenced was PBMCs. The receptors stem from a woman in her twenties or thirties in good health and CMV-seropositive.

V is TRBV5-4 and J is TRBJ1-4; TRBD1 agrees at 7 bases. Germline V gene data show CDR1 as SGHNT and CDR2 as YYREEE (reference sequence). With 3 bases clipped from V and 6 bases from J, the junction kept 5 bases outside the gene matches. This CDR3 comprises 14 residues. The CDR3 nucleotides read TGTGCCAGCAGCTCCCCGGGACAGCATGAAAAACTGTTTTTT. This gives the protein CASSSPGQHEKLFF.

In its sample, this clone was seen a few times. The chain recombines TRBV5-1 with TRBJ2-7; D is undetermined. Germline V gene sequence: CDR1 SGHRS, CDR2 YFSETQ. V was trimmed by 2 bases and J by 4 bases, leaving 16 bases between them. The CDR3 is 15 amino acids. In DNA form, the CDR3 reads TGCGCCAGCAGCTTAGGAGCAGACCCTCAATACGAGCAGTACTTC. Translated, it gives CASSLGADPQYEQYF.

This clone was counted between two and nine times. DNA of the CDR3: TGTGCCAGCAGCCCACCGGGACTAGCGGGAGGAGGGTACGAGCAGTACTTC. Translating gives CASSPPGLAGGGYEQYF. The rearrangement uses TRBV5-4 and TRBJ2-7; 15 bases are a match to TRBD2. Germline CDR1 SGHNT, CDR2 YYREEE (reference sequence). This CDR3 has 17 amino acids. V lost 4 bases and J lost 4; bases outside the gene matches: 9. Looking up the rest from reference TRBV5-4 and TRBJ2-7 gives the full variable domain: ETGVTQSPTHLIKTRGQQVTLRCSSQSGHNTVSWYQQALGQGPQFIFQYYREEENGRGNFPPRFSGLQFPNYSSELNVNALELDDSALYLCASSPPGLAGGGYEQYFGPGTRLTVT.

The V and J genes are TRBV4-2 and TRBJ2-7, with D possibly being TRBD1 (6 bases). The V and J ends lost 0 bases and 3 bases respectively, with 12 bases between them. Germline V gene sequence: CDR1 LGHNA, CDR2 YNFKEQ. There are 15 residues in the CDR3. As DNA, the CDR3 is TGTGCCAGCAGCCAAGACAACAGGGAGAGCTACGAGCAGTACTTC. Translated, it gives CASSQDNRESYEQYF.

As to this clone: The same CDR3 also results from other DNA sequences found in this sample. This chain connects TRBV6-5 to TRBJ2-1, with TRBD1 matching over 10 bases. V lost 6 bases and J lost 4; bases outside the gene matches: 6. Germline V CDR1 and CDR2: MNHEY, SVGAGI. CDR3 length equals 15 residues. The DNA for the CDR3 is TGTGCCAGCAGCGCGACAGGGGGCCTTTACAATGAGCAGTTCTTC. Translation gives CASSATGGLYNEQFF.

Turning to this clone: At one end the junction does not follow the germline gene, possibly because of a read error. The chain recombines TRBV30 with TRBJ1-2, with D possibly being TRBD1 (5 bases). Germline V gene sequence: CDR1 GTSNPN, CDR2 SVGIG (reference sequence). This CDR3 is built from 15 residues. This chain's CDR3 is CARSGSGTGDYGYTF. The CDR3 DNA reads TGTGCCCGGAGTGGTTCGGGGACGGGAGACTATGGCTACACCTTC. The full variable domain, in which reference TRBV30 and TRBJ1-2 provide the parts outside the CDR3, is SQTIHQWPATLVQPVGSPLSLECTVEGTSNPNLYWYRQAAGRGLQLLFYSVGIGQISSEVPQNLSASRPQDRQFILSSKKLLLSDSGFYLCARSGSGTGDYGYTFGSGTRLTVV.

The count of this clone is one. This chain connects TRBV11-1 to TRBJ2-3, with 9 bases fitting TRBD2. The CDR3 length is 17 residues. The junction had 18 bases not matched to a gene; V was cut back by 5 bases and J by 9 bases. CDR1 and CDR2 from the germline V gene are SGHAT and FQDESV (reference sequence). CDR3 coding DNA: TGTGCCAGCAGCCCGGGGGGCGGGAGGGCCTCGAGAGACACGCAGTATTTT. It is translated as CASSPGGGRASRDTQYF.

CDR3 sequence: CASSLAALAGAGGEQYF. The CDR3, as DNA: TGTGCCAGCAGCTTAGCCGCACTAGCGGGGGCCGGGGGGGAGCAGTACTTC. V usage is TRBV7-2 and J usage is TRBJ2-7; 11 positions agree with TRBD2. The ends lost 0 bases at V and 7 bases at J; junction bases unmatched: 11. The CDR3 is 17 residues long. Per the germline V gene, CDR1 is SGHTA and CDR2 is FQGNSA. The variable domain in full, with the rest retrieved from reference TRBV7-2 and TRBJ2-7, is GAGVSQSPSNKVTEKGKDVELRCDPISGHTALYWYRQSLGQGLEFLIYFQGNSAPDKSGLPSDRFSAERTGGSVSTLTIQRTQQEDSAVYLCASSLAALAGAGGEQYFGPGTRLTVT.

This chain links TRBV5-6 with TRBJ1-1; D possibly corresponds to TRBD1 (6 bases). The CDR3 has 16 residues. Trimming took off 4 bases at V and 6 bases at J, with 22 bases between the two ends. Germline V gene lookup returns CDR1 SGHDT and CDR2 YYEEEE. As DNA, the CDR3 is TGTGCCAGCAGCACCCTAGGACAGATACCAACCCCTGAAGCTTTCTTT. Its translation: CASSTLGQIPTPEAFF.

The rearrangement uses TRBV30 and TRBJ1-2; D not certain. The CDR3 is 13 residues long. V lost 4 bases and J lost 6, with 15 bases in between. Germline CDR1 reads GTSNPN; CDR2 reads SVGIG (reference sequence). The CDR3 region has the DNA TGTGCCTGGACAGGCAGCAGTATGGATGGCTACACCTTC. Residues: CAWTGSSMDGYTF. The entire variable domain, with the rest obtained from reference TRBV30 and TRBJ1-2, is as follows: SQTIHQWPATLVQPVGSPLSLECTVEGTSNPNLYWYRQAAGRGLQLLFYSVGIGQISSEVPQNLSASRPQDRQFILSSKKLLLSDSGFYLCAWTGSSMDGYTFGSGTRLTVV.

The genes are TRBV5-4 and TRBJ2-7; TRBD1 matches at 10 bases. Germline V gene lookup returns CDR1 SGHNT and CDR2 YYREEE (reference sequence). CDR3 length: 16 residues. Trimming at V came to 4 bases and at J to 9 bases, leaving 16 bases not matched to a gene. The CDR3 reads CASSPVGTGDRLRQYF. In nucleotides, the CDR3 is TGTGCCAGCAGCCCTGTGGGGACAGGGGATCGTCTGCGGCAGTACTTC.

This chain joins TRBV6-6 and TRBJ1-5; D is unresolved. This CDR3 has 13 amino acids. Trimming left V 2 bases short and J 4 bases short, with 6 bases between. The germline CDR1 and CDR2 sequences are MNHNY and SVGAGI (reference sequence). Here the CDR3 DNA reads TGTGCCAGCAGTTACACCGGGAATCAGCCCCAGCATTTT. It specifies CASSYTGNQPQHF.

This chain connects TRBV5-6 to TRBJ2-4, with 7 bases matching TRBD1. Germline values: CDR1 SGHDT, CDR2 YYEEEE. The CDR3 covers 17 residues. V gave up 3 bases and J gave up 0 bases; unmatched junction bases: 9. The CDR3 nucleotides read TGTGCCAGCAGCTGGAAGGGACAGACACTAGCCAAAAACATTCAGTACTTC. Its translation: CASSWKGQTLAKNIQYF.

The genes are TRBV30 and TRBJ1-1; D is unresolved. CDR1 is GTSNPN, CDR2 SVGIG, per germline (reference sequence). V shed 2 bases and J shed 0 bases, with 13 bases lying between them. The CDR3 runs 15 residues. The CDR3 DNA is TGTGCCTGGAGTCGAGGGAGAGTGCTGAACACTGAAGCTTTCTTT. It is translated as CAWSRGRVLNTEAFF.

The CDR3 protein is CASSRGLARPYEQYF. DNA for the CDR3: TGTGCCAGCAGCCGGGGACTAGCGCGCCCCTACGAGCAGTACTTC. The chain combines TRBV5-4 with TRBJ2-7, with TRBD2 matching 10 bases. The germline V gene encodes CDR1 SGHNT and CDR2 YYREEE (reference sequence). The CDR3 sequence is 15 residues long. Trimming cost V 4 bases and J 2 bases; bases outside gene matches: 6.

V is TRBV5-4 and J is TRBJ2-3, with 9 bases identical to TRBD1. The CDR3 is 16 residues long. V shed 4 bases, J shed 1 base, and the junction held 7 bases outside the gene matches. Germline V CDR1 and CDR2: SGHNT, YYREEE (reference sequence). The CDR3 nucleotides read TGTGCCAGCAGCCTGGACAGGGGTAGGGGCACAGATACGCAGTATTTT. Its translation is CASSLDRGRGTDTQYF.

The CDR3 nucleotides read TGTGCCAGCTCACCACCTCTCCGGAGACAGGGCATCACAGATACGCAGTATTTT. It codes for CASSPPLRRQGITDTQYF. The chain joins TRBV18 to TRBJ2-3; 7 bases fit TRBD1. Germline CDR1 is KGHSH and CDR2 is LQKENI. Losses at the gene ends were 0 bases for V and 2 bases for J; bases not matched to a gene: 11. The CDR3 runs 18 residues.

This chain connects TRBV2 to TRBJ2-7; possible D gene TRBD1, 5 bases. The CDR3 sequence is 15 residues long. Germline CDR1 SNHLY, CDR2 FYNNEI. V lost 3 bases, J lost 0 bases, and 12 bases lay in between. This chain's CDR3 is CASSEVQGNSYEQYF. The CDR3, as DNA: TGTGCCAGCAGTGAGGTGCAGGGAAACTCCTACGAGCAGTACTTC.